One sample yielded the 5 T cell receptor beta chains listed below, sequenced in a study of response to subunit inactivated influenza vaccine. Via MiXCR, TCRdb re-called the RT-PCR reads, giving one row per CDR3 protein. This sample has under 750,000 distinct CDR3 sequences, with about 12% found just once. This material consisted of PBMCs from blood, taken on the day of vaccination. Source of these receptors: a man aged 50 to 59 who received an inactivated influenza vaccine.

V gene TRBV29-1 combines with J gene TRBJ2-7, with D perhaps TRBD1 (5 bases). V shed 4 bases and J shed 6 bases, with 10 bases lying between them. CDR3 length equals 11 residues. Germline V gene data show CDR1 as SQVTM and CDR2 as ANQGSEA. This CDR3 reads CSVVEDTEQYF. In DNA, the CDR3 is TGCAGCGTTGTTGAGGACACCGAGCAGTACTTC.

This clonotype was counted ten times or more. The chain recombines TRBV11-2 with TRBJ2-4; 11 nucleotides align to TRBD1. V shed 2 bases and J 7 bases; nucleotides not matched to a gene: 10. This CDR3 contains 17 residues. Per germline, CDR1 SGHAT and CDR2 FQNNGV. CDR3: CASSLYGTGTGGNIQYF. The CDR3 DNA is TGTGCCAGCAGCTTATACGGCACCGGGACAGGGGGGAACATTCAGTACTTC.

This clonotype has a handful of counts. The chain couples TRBV7-2 to TRBJ1-3; D might be TRBD1 (5 bases). The CDR3 is 15 amino acids. Germline V lookup: CDR1 SGHTA, CDR2 FQGNSA. With 3 bases removed from V and 0 bases from J, the gap between germline ends came to 9 bases. The CDR3 is CASSFRGGSGNTIYF. CDR3 nucleotides: TGTGCCAGCAGCTTCCGGGGGGGCTCTGGAAACACCATATATTTT.

A few counts support this clonotype. V usage is TRBV6-1 and J usage is TRBJ2-7; 7 bases agree with TRBD2. V shed 4 bases, J shed 6 bases, and the junction held 6 bases outside the gene matches. There are 13 residues in the CDR3. Germline V lookup: CDR1 MNHNS, CDR2 SASEGT. Here the CDR3 reads CASSAFRGVEQYF. The CDR3 coding sequence is TGTGCCAGCAGTGCTTTTCGGGGGGTCGAGCAGTACTTC.

On this clonotype: A much larger clone lies one base from this, so it may be a read error. This sequence joins TRBV12-3 or TRBV12-4 and TRBJ1-2; D remains ambiguous. The CDR3 runs to 13 residues. CDR3 residues: CASSLKIPYGYAF. The CDR3, as DNA: TGTGCCAGCAGTTTGAAGATCCCCTATGGCTACGCCTTC.